This T cell receptor (beta chain) was sequenced in a study of vaccination and CD4 T cells after COVID-19. Findings and caveats of the study: The authors identified 304 of 307 vaccine-specific clones in convalescent patients as spike mono-reactive.

Germline CDR1 reads LNHDA; CDR2 reads SQIVND (reference sequence). V lost 2 bases, J lost 2 bases, and 15 bases lay in between. CDR3 length equals 16 residues. The treatment: roughly 11-day PBMC culture with coronavirus spike peptide pools or control peptides (ViraFEST assay). These CD4+ T cells came from an unexposed donor, sampled before the COVID-19 pandemic (2011-2018). ViraFEST relied on peptide pools to expand antigen-specific T cells; the TCRs were sequenced afterward. Medium was half-exchanged with fresh IL-2 medium on days 3 and 7. Cultured CD4+ T-cell DNA underwent Oncomine TCR Beta short-read sequencing. CD4+ T cells were cultured, and genomic DNA was extracted from them. TCRdb re-called the PCR reads through MiXCR, storing one row per CDR3 protein. The sample carries under 9,000 distinct CDR3 sequences, about 70% recorded once. Turning to this clonotype: Its antigen is undetermined.

Specimen: CD4+ T cells from blood, cultured in vitro. The sequence derives from a human donor in good health. V and J are TRBV19 and TRBJ1-2; D is ambiguous. CDR3 loop: CASSIIEAPTNYGYTF. CDR3 coding DNA: TGTGCCAGTAGTATAATAGAGGCACCCACCAACTATGGCTACACCTTC. Filled out from reference TRBV19 and TRBJ1-2, the complete variable domain reads DGGITQSPKYLFRKEGQNVTLSCEQNLNHDAMYWYRQDPGQGLRLIYYSQIVNDFQKGDIAEGYSVSREKKESFPLTVTSAQKNPTAFYLCASSIIEAPTNYGYTFGSGTRLTVV.